Following are 20 T cell receptor beta chains from one sample sequenced in a study of T cells in Graves' hyperthyroidism and ophthalmopathy. Amplified TCR beta CDR3 regions derived from RNA transcripts. TCR CDR3 regions were first amplified by RT-PCR with HTBI primers. Each CDR3 protein gets one entry after TCRdb re-called the multiplex PCR reads with MiXCR. Of about 640,000 distinct CDR3 sequences listed, about 14% were seen once; the top ten hold about an eighth. Sequencing was done on a sample of blood. The receptors were sampled from a woman in her forties or fifties with Graves' ophthalmopathy.

This clonotype has ten or more counts. The chain links TRBV20-1 to TRBJ2-1; weak D call: TRBD2 (6 bases). V shed 6 bases and J shed 0 bases, with 21 bases lying between them. The CDR3 spans 17 residues. The germline CDR1 and CDR2 sequences are DFQATT and SNEGSKA (reference sequence). CDR3 sequence reads: CSAPSWGGTGSYNEQFF. CDR3 nucleotide sequence: TGCAGTGCCCCCAGCTGGGGCGGGACCGGCTCCTACAATGAGCAGTTCTTC.

Regarding this clonotype: One end of the junction varies from germline; a read error may be responsible. The gene calls are TRBV6-6 and TRBJ2-2, with 10 bases aligning to TRBD1. The CDR3 runs to 17 residues. The germline gives CDR1 MNHNY, CDR2 SVGAGI (reference sequence). Here the CDR3 reads CASRYSATGGSAGELFF. CDR3 nucleotide sequence: TGTGCCAGCAGATACTCCGCGACAGGGGGCAGCGCCGGGGAGCTGTTTTTT.

This clonotype appeared many times. This chain uses TRBV11-3 with TRBJ2-5; D is unresolved. V was shortened by 5 bases and J by 2 bases, with 9 bases between the two germline ends. The CDR3 has 13 amino acids. Germline V gene sequence: CDR1 SGHNT, CDR2 YENEEA. This CDR3 is CASSRMSQETQYF. The CDR3, as DNA: TGTGCCAGCAGCCGAATGTCTCAAGAGACCCAGTACTTC.

Concerning this clonotype itself: Sequence at one end of the junction differs from germline and may be a read error. CDR3 DNA sequence: TGTGCTAGCAGCTTAGGGGAACTGGGGGAGCTGTTTTTT. It is translated as CASSLGELGELFF. The chain links TRBV7-7 to TRBJ2-2, with D perhaps matching TRBD1 (5 bases). The CDR3 is made up of 13 amino acids. The germline V gene has CDR1 SSHAT and CDR2 FNYEAQ (reference sequence).

This clonotype has at least ten counts. V and J are TRBV30 and TRBJ2-7, with D hard to call. The CDR3 consists of 13 residues. The germline V and J ends were trimmed by 2 bases and 5 bases, with 13 bases remaining between them. CDR1 is GTSNPN, CDR2 SVGIG, per germline (reference sequence). CDR3 coding DNA: TGTGCCTGGAGTATAGGTAGCTTCAACGAGCAGTACTTC. Translation: CAWSIGSFNEQYF.

This clonotype was recorded a few times. The J gene is TRBJ1-5, the V gene TRBV20-1, with 9 bases matching TRBD1. V was clipped by 6 bases and J by 4 bases; unmatched bases: 13. The germline gives CDR1 DFQATT, CDR2 SNEGSKA (reference sequence). This CDR3 contains 16 residues. CDR3 region: CSAGLTQGARNQPQHF. The CDR3 DNA sequence: TGCAGTGCCGGCCTGACACAGGGGGCGCGGAATCAGCCCCAGCATTTT.

CDR3 sequence reads: CASSPPVPELFF. The CDR3 DNA reads as TGTGCCAGCAGCCCACCCGTACCAGAGCTGTTTTTT. The rearrangement joins TRBV7-9 to TRBJ2-2; D is unresolved. Germline-derived CDR1 and CDR2 are SEHNR and FQNEAQ (reference sequence). V shed 5 bases and J shed 11 bases, with 12 bases lying between them. The CDR3 loop spans 12 amino acids.

This clonotype was found many times. The chain combines TRBV28 with TRBJ2-7, with 7 bases fitting TRBD2. The CDR3 totals 14 residues. Germline trimming cut 7 bases from V and 2 bases from J; bases unmatched to any gene: 8. Per germline, CDR1 MDHEN and CDR2 SYDVKM. This chain's CDR3 is CASKGRLAAYEQYF. The DNA of the CDR3 is TGTGCCAGCAAGGGGAGACTAGCAGCCTACGAGCAGTACTTC.

This chain joins TRBV11-2 and TRBJ1-5; no clear D. V dropped 0 bases and J dropped 6 bases, with 12 bases sitting between them. Germline CDR1 is SGHAT and CDR2 is FQNNGV. The CDR3 consists of 15 residues. As DNA, the CDR3 is TGTGCCAGCAGCTTAGATCTGGGAGGCGGTCAGCCCCAGCATTTT. It yields the protein CASSLDLGGGQPQHF. The complete variable domain, with remaining parts taken from reference TRBV11-2 and TRBJ1-5, reads EAGVAQSPRYKIIEKRQSVAFWCNPISGHATLYWYQQILGQGPKLLIQFQNNGVVDDSQLPKDRFSAERLKGVDSTLKIQPAKLEDSAVYLCASSLDLGGGQPQHFGDGTRLSIL.

This sequence joins TRBV20-1 and TRBJ2-7; 12 bases map to TRBD2. After removal of 0 bases from V and 6 bases from J, the junction contained 6 bases not matched to a gene. Per germline, CDR1 DFQATT and CDR2 SNEGSKA (reference sequence). The CDR3 is 15 amino acids. The chain's CDR3 is CSARETSGRVSEQYF. For the CDR3, the DNA is TGCAGTGCTAGAGAGACTAGCGGGAGAGTTTCCGAGCAGTACTTC.

This clonotype showed up just a few times. V is TRBV7-2 and J is TRBJ2-2, with D perhaps matching TRBD2 (5 bases). V dropped 4 bases and J dropped 4 bases, with 13 bases sitting between them. This CDR3 comprises 15 residues. CDR1 and CDR2 from the germline V gene are SGHTA and FQGNSA. The CDR3: CASSSLGSGTGELFF. The CDR3 nucleotides read TGTGCCAGCAGCTCACTAGGATCGGGCACCGGGGAGCTGTTTTTT.

The chain couples TRBV29-1 to TRBJ1-1, with 9 bases fitting TRBD1. Germline V CDR1 and CDR2: SQVTM, ANQGSEA. The CDR3 spans 13 residues. The junction had 4 bases not matched to a gene; V was cut back by 8 bases and J by 0 bases. CDR3 DNA sequence: TGCAGCTGTAACAGGGGGCTGAACACTGAAGCTTTCTTT. It yields the protein CSCNRGLNTEAFF. Combining the CDR3 with reference TRBV29-1 and TRBJ1-1 gives the whole variable domain SAVISQKPSRDICQRGTSLTIQCQVDSQVTMMFWYRQQPGQSLTLIATANQGSEATYESGFVIDKFPISRPNLTFSTLTVSNMSPEDSSIYLCSCNRGLNTEAFFGQGTRLTVV.

This clonotype was seen ten or more times. V and J are TRBV20-1 and TRBJ1-1, with D possibly being TRBD1 (5 bases). V shed 6 bases and J shed 1 base, with 12 bases lying between them. This CDR3 has 13 amino acids. Germline CDR1 is DFQATT and CDR2 is SNEGSKA (reference sequence). The CDR3 loop reads CSAARDGNTEAFF. The DNA of the CDR3 is TGCAGTGCCGCCCGGGACGGGAACACTGAAGCTTTCTTT.

The V gene is TRBV20-1, the J gene TRBJ2-4; D tentatively reads TRBD1 or TRBD2 (7 bases each). The CDR3 loop spans 17 amino acids. Germline-derived CDR1 and CDR2 are DFQATT and SNEGSKA (reference sequence). Deletions cut 2 bases from V and 2 bases from J, with 19 bases between. CDR3 protein: CSARSQGGIPTKNIQYF. DNA of the CDR3: TGCAGTGCTAGATCCCAGGGGGGGATTCCAACCAAAAACATTCAGTACTTC.

This chain links TRBV7-8 with TRBJ2-5, with unresolved D. The CDR3 covers 15 residues. Germline values: CDR1 SGHVS, CDR2 FQNEAQ. Trimming left V 4 bases short and J 5 bases short, with 17 bases between. CDR3 DNA sequence: TGTGCCAGCAGCTCCCAAATACAAAAGACGGAGACCCAGTACTTC. Its translation is CASSSQIQKTETQYF.

This clonotype was picked up many times. The V and J genes are TRBV27 and TRBJ2-3; TRBD2 matches 11 bases. CDR3 size: 16 residues. V shed 1 base and J 6 bases; nucleotides not matched to a gene: 6. Germline V CDR1 and CDR2: MNHEY, SMNVEV (reference sequence). CDR3 in amino acids: CASSLYGTSGGDTQYF. The CDR3 DNA reads as TGTGCCAGCAGTTTATATGGAACTAGCGGGGGCGATACGCAGTATTTT.

The table lists this clonotype with many counts. The genes are TRBV5-1 and TRBJ2-3; the D gene is possibly TRBD2 (6 bases). The CDR3 consists of 16 residues. V was cut by 1 base and J by 4 bases, with 16 bases left in between. The V gene's germline CDR1 is SGHRS and CDR2 YFSETQ. CDR3 nucleotide sequence: TGCGCCAGCAGCTTGTGGACATCCTCGGGGGCAGATACGCAGTATTTT. It specifies CASSLWTSSGADTQYF.

This clonotype was observed many times. J is TRBJ2-3 and V is TRBV6-5; 9 bases align to TRBD2. The CDR3 covers 18 residues. The V and J ends lost 0 bases and 3 bases, in that order; junction bases with no gene match: 10. Looked up from germline, CDR1 is MNHEY and CDR2 is SVGAGI. Here the CDR3 reads CASSYSPDVAGATDTQYF. CDR3 DNA: TGTGCCAGCAGTTACTCTCCCGACGTAGCGGGAGCAACAGATACGCAGTATTTT.

This clonotype was counted once. V is TRBV9 and J is TRBJ2-2; a weak D match, TRBD1 (6 bases). CDR3 length: 15 amino acids. Germline CDR1 reads SGDLS; CDR2 reads YYNGEE. Deletions cut 2 bases from V and 4 bases from J, with 12 bases between. Here the CDR3 DNA reads TGTGCCAGCAGCGTTCGGACAGATCGCACCGGGGAGCTGTTTTTT. Protein: CASSVRTDRTGELFF.

The chain uses TRBV11-3 and TRBJ2-3, with TRBD1 as a possible D gene (5 bases). The tail of the sequence fits TRBJ1-5 better, so the J call may be wrong. The CDR3 runs 14 residues. CDR1 is SGHNT, CDR2 YENEEA, per germline. The CDR3 loop is CASSPGSGTDTQHF. CDR3 coding DNA: TGTGCCAGCAGTCCAGGGAGCGGCACAGATACGCAGCATTTT.